The clone carrying this TCR beta chain came up a few times. Its antigen is currently unknown. The sample originates from a study of blood T cells in healthy people across ages. Background on the study: The capture of about one barcoded beta molecule per two T cells was achieved by template switching.

Donation came from healthy Caucasian individuals in Russia who were aged roughly 6 to 95. Isolation yielded PBMCs, at least 7 million per sample, in every case. The germline gives CDR1 LNHNV, CDR2 YYDKDF (reference sequence). With 6 bases clipped from V and 4 bases from J, the junction kept 13 bases outside the gene matches. This CDR3 region has 16 residues. Findings of the study overall: It was held that the diversity estimates obtained from one million T cells were underestimates.

A J-beta primer mix and a sample-barcoded 5' primer were used in a second PCR of roughly 6 to 11 cycles. TCRdb reprocessed the 5' RACE reads with MiXCR, giving one entry per CDR3 protein. In the table there are some 1.5 million distinct CDR3 sequences, 35% to 45% of which are singletons. Sequencing was carried out using blood. This TCR was recovered from a woman aged 18-30 years in good health. The V and J genes are TRBV15 and TRBJ1-1, with 8 positions matching TRBD1. CDR3 loop: CATSPTQGAPSTEAFF. The CDR3, as DNA: TGTGCCACCAGTCCCACGCAGGGGGCGCCGTCCACTGAAGCTTTCTTT.